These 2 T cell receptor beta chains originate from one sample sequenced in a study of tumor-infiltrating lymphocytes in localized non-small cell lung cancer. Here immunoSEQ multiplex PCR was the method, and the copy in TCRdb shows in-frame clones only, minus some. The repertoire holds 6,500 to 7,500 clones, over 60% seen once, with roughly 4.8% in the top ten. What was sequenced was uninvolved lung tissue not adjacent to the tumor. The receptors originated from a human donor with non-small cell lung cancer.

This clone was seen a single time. The CDR3: CASSPSGTSTDTQYF. In DNA, the CDR3 is TGTGCCAGCAGCCCCTCGGGGACTAGCACAGATACGCAGTATTTT. The genes are TRBV9 and TRBJ2-3, with D perhaps TRBD2 (6 bases). V lost 4 bases and J 0 bases, leaving 12 bases between the germline ends. The CDR3 contains 15 residues. The germline V gene encodes CDR1 SGDLS and CDR2 YYNGEE. Together with reference TRBV9 and TRBJ2-3, the CDR3 gives the full variable domain: DSGVTQTPKHLITATGQRVTLRCSPRSGDLSVYWYQQSLDQGLQFLIQYYNGEERAKGNILERFSAQQFPDLHSELNLSSLELGDSALYFCASSPSGTSTDTQYFGPGTRLTVL.

CDR3: CASSPTSHPGPGEQYF. CDR3 nucleotides: TGTGCCAGCAGTCCAACATCCCACCCGGGTCCGGGGGAGCAGTACTTC. This chain links TRBV6-4 with TRBJ2-7; weak D call: TRBD2 (5 bases). Germline V CDR1 and CDR2: MRHNA, SNTAGT. This CDR3 comprises 16 residues. The V end was cut by 5 bases, the J end by 7 bases, with 24 bases between.